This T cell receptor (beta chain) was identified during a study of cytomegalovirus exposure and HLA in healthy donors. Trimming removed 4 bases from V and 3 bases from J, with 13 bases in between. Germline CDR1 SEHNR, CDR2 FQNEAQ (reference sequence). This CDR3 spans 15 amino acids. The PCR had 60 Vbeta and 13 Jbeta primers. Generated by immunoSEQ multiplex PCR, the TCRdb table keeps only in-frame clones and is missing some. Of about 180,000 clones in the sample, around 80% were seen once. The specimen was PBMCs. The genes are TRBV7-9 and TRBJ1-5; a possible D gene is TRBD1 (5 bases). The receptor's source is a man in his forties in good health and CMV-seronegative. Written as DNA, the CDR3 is TGTGCCAGCAGCTCCCTTGACAGCTTCAATCAGCCCCAGCATTTT. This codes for CASSSLDSFNQPQHF.